Listed below are T cell receptor beta chains from one sample, sequenced in a study of low-dose radiotherapy and immunotherapy resistance in tumors. TCRdb re-called the reads with MiXCR, one entry per CDR3 protein. The table records approximately 91,000 distinct CDR3 sequences, 20% to 25% of them present only once. Sequences were derived from PBMCs, sampled after low-dose radiotherapy plus immunotherapy. The receptors shown here come from a female donor with ovarian cancer. Both conserved end residues are part of each CDR3. The listing skips clone size in some rows; elsewhere it reads once, few, many or a size class.

>TRBV5-8|many
CASSLGLAGVSYEQYF
>TRBV7-2|-
CASSLILTSGRSRKEETQYF
>TRBV30|many
CAWSSGENSPLHF
>TRBV6-2/TRBV6-3|many
CASSYGRTGGAYNEQFF
>TRBV7-2|-
CASSLVPDRGNTQYF
>TRBV13|many
CASSLRASGYNEQFF
>TRBV5-1|many
CASSPQGHEQFF
>TRBV20-1|many
CSARGLGLNYNEQFF
>TRBV15|many
CATSRQRTGELFF
>TRBV12-3/TRBV12-4|many
CASSSGGEGDYGYTF
>TRBV29-1|many
CSGGQGGDTQYF
>TRBV13|-
CASSGTSGSAYYEQYF
>TRBV5-1|-
CASSLGGRYSNQPQHF
>TRBV6-2/TRBV6-3|once
CASSEGGGTYEQYF
>TRBV18|many
CASSPLTGKGNTIYF
>TRBV4-1|-
CASSQDRDRGVGQPQHF
>TRBV7-6|many
CASSLAIMGASGYSHEQFF
>TRBV27|many
CASSLMGSPYNSPLHF
>TRBV9|many
CASSVAPSGGAARTDTQYF
>TRBV5-8|many
CASSQQGSSNQPQHF
>TRBV27|many
CASSLLMNTEAFF
>TRBV5-1|many
CASSPGTSGNNEQFF
>TRBV18|many
CASSPDRKGNIQYF
>TRBV24-1|many
CATGEGGRNTGELFF
>TRBV2|-
CASSPDRVAHNEQFF
>TRBV28|-
CASSPVGMGAFF
>TRBV5-1|many
CASSLGDPTGELFF
>TRBV20-1|-
CSAREGPRNTEAFF
>TRBV20-1|many
CSASGGGGEFQPQHF
>TRBV30|-
CAWTQRRDRPFF
>TRBV5-1|-
CASSLIAGGPYNEQFF
>TRBV28|many
CASKTGNHYEQYF
>TRBV19|many
CASSIGGQVLSPWTEAFF
>TRBV9|few
CASSAQVGPNTGELFF
>TRBV30|-
CAWSHKGQGSTEAFF
>TRBV4-3|many
CASSQVGDMNTEAFF
>TRBV28|many
CASSLWAQKAYEQYF
>TRBV7-6|many
CASSLAGTGSYEQYF
>TRBV6-6|many
CASSYSGQGDNSPLHF
>TRBV5-1|-
CASSEGQGGYNEQFF
>TRBV7-6|many
CASSRAGSEQYF
>TRBV13|many
CASTKARHPSYNEQFF
>TRBV7-3|many
CASSLSLRRGTGELFF
>TRBV29-1|many
CSIRGWDYGYTF
>TRBV7-9|many
CASSWQGSNEQFF